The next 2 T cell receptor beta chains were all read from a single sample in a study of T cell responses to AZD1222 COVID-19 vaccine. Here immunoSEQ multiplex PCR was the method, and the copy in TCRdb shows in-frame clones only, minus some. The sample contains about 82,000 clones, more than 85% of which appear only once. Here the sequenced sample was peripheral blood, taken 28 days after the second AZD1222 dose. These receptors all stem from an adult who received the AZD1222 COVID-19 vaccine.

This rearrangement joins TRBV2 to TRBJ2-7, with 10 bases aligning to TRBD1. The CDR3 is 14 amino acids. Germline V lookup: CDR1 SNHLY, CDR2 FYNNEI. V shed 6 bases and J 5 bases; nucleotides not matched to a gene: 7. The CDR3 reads CASRSGTGVDEQYF. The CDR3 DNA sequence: TGTGCCAGCAGATCCGGGACAGGGGTGGACGAGCAGTACTTC.

The CDR3 reads CASSQWTGALSYGYTF. The CDR3 bases are TGTGCCAGCAGCCAATGGACAGGGGCTCTGAGCTATGGCTACACCTTC. The rearrangement links TRBV3-1 (or the pseudogene TRBV3-2) to TRBJ1-2, with 9 bases lining up with TRBD1. This CDR3 contains 16 residues. In germline, CDR1 is LGHDT, CDR2 YNNKEL (reference sequence). J was trimmed by 4 bases and V by 2 bases; bases with no gene match: 8.